A selection of T cell receptor beta chains follows, all from one sample in a study of chemoradiotherapy in HPV16-positive cancers. Libraries were prepared by immunoSEQ multiplex PCR; TCRdb keeps only in-frame clonotypes and omits some of them. Here the sample spans 14,000 or so clones, 65% to 75% being singletons. Sample collection was performed from a patient who underwent chemoradiotherapy. These receptors all stem from a human donor with HPV-associated anogenital cancer. Both conserved end residues are part of each CDR3. The order of the fields is CDR3 DNA, CDR3 protein, V gene, clone size, J gene, D gene. D genes are given only for firm matches. Clone size, where shown, is once, few, many, or a class for clones that have expanded.

TGTGCCAGTAGGGCTCAGGGGAACACTGAAGCTTTCTTT | CASRAQGNTEAFF | TRBV19 | . | TRBJ1-1 | .
TGTGCCGGCACAGGGTTTGGGGGCGGCTACACCTTC | CAGTGFGGGYTF | TRBV28 | . | TRBJ1-2 | .
TGTGCCAGCAGCTTGTCCGGGGTAGATGAAAAACTGTTTTTT | CASSLSGVDEKLFF | TRBV5-6 | . | TRBJ1-4 | .
TGTGCCAGCAGCTTACAGCGGGACACCGGGGAGCTGTTTTTT | CASSLQRDTGELFF | TRBV7-2 | . | TRBJ2-2 | .
TGTGCCAGCAGTTACTCGCGGAGCGGTTCCTCCTACGAGCAGTACTTC | CASSYSRSGSSYEQYF | TRBV6-5 | few | TRBJ2-7 | .
TGCGCCAGCAGCCCTGACAGCTTGGAACCTTACGAGCAGTACTTC | CASSPDSLEPYEQYF | TRBV5-1 | . | TRBJ2-7 | .
TGTGCCTGGAATCTGGCCCCAATCAATGGCTACACCTTC | CAWNLAPINGYTF | TRBV30 | . | TRBJ1-2 | .
TGTGCCAGCAGCGTCGGGGCGGGAGCTTTTTTAGGTGAGCAGTACTTC | CASSVGAGAFLGEQYF | TRBV9 | few | TRBJ2-7 | TRBD2
TGCGCCAGCAGCCCACGAGGGGGGGGAAGCACCGGGGAGCTGTTTTTT | CASSPRGGGSTGELFF | TRBV5-1 | few | TRBJ2-2 | .
TGCAGCGGAAGATATAGCTCTGGAAACACCATATATTTT | CSGRYSSGNTIYF | TRBV29-1 | once | TRBJ1-3 | .
TGCAGGGGTCAGGGGAACACTGAAGCTTTCTTT | CRGQGNTEAFF | TRBV20-1 | . | TRBJ1-1 | .
TGTGCCAGCAGCTTAGACCGGGCCTTGTTTGAGCAGTTCTTC | CASSLDRALFEQFF | TRBV11-2 | . | TRBJ2-1 | .
TGCGCCAGCAGCTTGGACTCCCGCACAGATACGCAGTATTTT | CASSLDSRTDTQYF | TRBV5-1 | . | TRBJ2-3 | .
TGTGCCAGCAGTTACGGACACAGACTGAACACTGAAGCTTTCTTT | CASSYGHRLNTEAFF | TRBV6-5 | . | TRBJ1-1 | .
TGTGCCAGCTCAAGATTAGCGGCACAAGAGACCCAGTACTTC | CASSRLAAQETQYF | TRBV6-5 | . | TRBJ2-5 | .
TGCAGCGTTCACTTAGGGGACAGTACCTACGAGCAGTACTTC | CSVHLGDSTYEQYF | TRBV29-1 | . | TRBJ2-7 | TRBD1
TGTGCCAGCAGCACCACGAGCCCAATGTTCTTGTTCTTC | CASSTTSPMFLFF | TRBV11-3 | few | TRBJ2-1 | .
TGTGCCAGCAGCTTAGCCCCCGGGGCCAACAATGAGCAGTTCTTC | CASSLAPGANNEQFF | TRBV7-9 | . | TRBJ2-1 | .
TGTGCCAGCAGTTACTCAACAGGTCAAGAGACCCAGTACTTC | CASSYSTGQETQYF | TRBV6-6 | few | TRBJ2-5 | .
TGTGCCAGCAGTAGGGCTAGTGACACCGGGGAGCTGTTTTTT | CASSRASDTGELFF | TRBV11-3 | . | TRBJ2-2 | .
TGTGCCAGCAGCTTGGAGACCCAGTACTTC | CASSLETQYF | TRBV11-2 | . | TRBJ2-5 | .
TGTGCCAGCAGGCCCCTTGGGAGATCCTACAATGAGCAGTTCTTC | CASRPLGRSYNEQFF | TRBV6-5 | . | TRBJ2-1 | .
TGCGCCAGCAGCTTGGGTGGAACGGGGGCCAACGTCCTGACTTTC | CASSLGGTGANVLTF | TRBV5-1 | . | TRBJ2-6 | .
TGTGCCAGCAGCTTAGGACTAGCGGGATACGAGCAGTACTTC | CASSLGLAGYEQYF | TRBV11-2 | . | TRBJ2-7 | TRBD2
TGTGCCAGCACCGACAGGTCGTCTCGGGATTCCTCCTACGAGCAGTACTTC | CASTDRSSRDSSYEQYF | TRBV11-3 | . | TRBJ2-7 | .
TGCGCCAGCAGCTTACTAGCGGGAGGCCACGAGCAGTACTTC | CASSLLAGGHEQYF | TRBV10-2 | few | TRBJ2-7 | TRBD2
TGTGCCAGCAGTTTATGGGGGCTAGCGGGAGAGCGCTGGTACGAGCAGTACTTC | CASSLWGLAGERWYEQYF | TRBV28 | . | TRBJ2-7 | TRBD2
TGTGCCAGCAGCTTACTAGCGGGAGGAGGCAATGAGCAGTTCTTC | CASSLLAGGGNEQFF | TRBV7-3 | . | TRBJ2-1 | TRBD2